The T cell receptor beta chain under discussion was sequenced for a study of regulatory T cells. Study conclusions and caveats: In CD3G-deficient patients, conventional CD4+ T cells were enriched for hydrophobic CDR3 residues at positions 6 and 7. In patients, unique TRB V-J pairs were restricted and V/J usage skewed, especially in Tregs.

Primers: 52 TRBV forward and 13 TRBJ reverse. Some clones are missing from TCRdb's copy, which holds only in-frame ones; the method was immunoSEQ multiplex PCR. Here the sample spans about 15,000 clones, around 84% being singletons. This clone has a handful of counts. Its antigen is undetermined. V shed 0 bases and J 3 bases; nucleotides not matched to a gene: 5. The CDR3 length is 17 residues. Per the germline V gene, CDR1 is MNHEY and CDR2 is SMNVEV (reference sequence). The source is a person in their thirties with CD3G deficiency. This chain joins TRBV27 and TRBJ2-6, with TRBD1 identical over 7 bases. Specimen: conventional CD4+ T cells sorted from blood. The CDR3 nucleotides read TGTGCCAGCAGTTTATCAACAAGGGGGCTTGGGGCCAACGTCCTGACTTTC. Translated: CASSLSTRGLGANVLTF.